The rows below give T cell receptor beta chains drawn from one sample of a study of T cell responses to AZD1222 COVID-19 vaccine. TCRdb's table, derived via immunoSEQ multiplex PCR, lists solely in-frame clones and lacks some. This sample has 99,000 or so clones, with approximately 88% found just once. The sequencing here drew on peripheral blood, taken on day 0 of AZD1222 vaccination. These receptors were taken from an adult in good health. CDR3s include the opening cysteine and the closing phenylalanine or tryptophan. The order of the fields is V gene, clone size, J gene, D gene, CDR3 protein, CDR3 DNA. The D gene is left open where the match is weak. The size entry is marked missing in some rows and otherwise reads once, few, many or a size class.

TRBV28	-	TRBJ2-1	-	CASRPTRTNYNEQFF	TGTGCCAGCAGACCGACTAGGACGAACTACAATGAGCAGTTCTTC
TRBV10-3	-	TRBJ2-2	TRBD1	CATAGQGATGELFF	TGTGCCACCGCGGGACAGGGGGCCACCGGGGAGCTGTTTTTT
TRBV3-1/TRBV3-2	-	TRBJ2-2	-	CASSQQTQNTGELFF	TGTGCCAGCAGCCAACAGACCCAGAACACCGGGGAGCTGTTTTTT
TRBV5-4	-	TRBJ2-2	-	CASSLDAAGSYAGELFF	TGTGCCAGCAGCTTGGATGCGGCAGGATCGTACGCCGGGGAGCTGTTTTTT
TRBV5-6	-	TRBJ2-1	TRBD2	CASSYTSGSYNEQFF	TGTGCCAGCAGCTACACTAGCGGGTCCTACAATGAGCAGTTCTTC
TRBV6-5	-	TRBJ1-5	-	CASGGSNQPQHF	TGTGCCAGCGGCGGCAGTAATCAGCCCCAGCATTTT
TRBV28	few	TRBJ1-5	-	CASSPPQGYSNQPQHF	TGTGCCAGCAGTCCCCCACAGGGATATAGCAATCAGCCCCAGCATTTT
TRBV9	-	TRBJ1-2	-	CASSGTANYGYTF	TGTGCCAGCAGCGGGACAGCTAACTATGGCTACACCTTC
TRBV20-1	few	TRBJ1-2	-	CSIRDNGYTF	TGCAGTATCCGGGACAATGGCTACACCTTC
TRBV6-6	-	TRBJ1-6	TRBD1	CASGWGQYFLSPLHF	TGTGCCAGCGGTTGGGGACAGTACTTTTTATCACCCCTCCACTTT